This T cell receptor beta chain was found in a study of cytomegalovirus exposure and HLA in healthy donors. Germline CDR1 is SGHNT and CDR2 is YYREEE (reference sequence). There are 16 residues in the CDR3. V lost 4 bases to trimming and J lost 13 bases, with 24 bases between them. Primers: 60 Vbeta forward and 13 Jbeta reverse. Generated by immunoSEQ multiplex PCR, the TCRdb table keeps only in-frame clones and is missing some. Of over 100,000 clones listed, under 85% were seen once; the top ten hold 4% to 5%. Participants comprised healthy donors of bone marrow. The source of this sequence is a male donor in good health and CMV-seropositive. This chain links TRBV5-4 with TRBJ1-6; D perhaps matches TRBD1 (6 bases). The material sequenced was PBMCs. This CDR3 reads CASSTWTAQGESPLHF. In DNA, the CDR3 is TGTGCCAGCAGCACGTGGACAGCTCAAGGGGAAAGTCCCCTCCACTTT.